This TCR beta chain was identified in a study of OX40 agonist ivuxolimab in advanced cancers. Across the study: Of the participants, 40% had some prior anti-PD-1, anti-PD-L1 or anti-CTLA-4 therapy, which was allowed.

Concerning this clone: Its antigen remains unknown.

Study conclusions and caveats: At 0.1 to 3.0 mg/kg, CD4+ and CD8+ blood T cells expanded clonally by week 6.

V lost 4 bases to trimming and J lost 3 bases, with 9 bases between them. Per germline, CDR1 KGHSH and CDR2 LQKENI. The CDR3 runs to 14 residues. Libraries were prepared by immunoSEQ multiplex PCR; TCRdb keeps only in-frame clonotypes and omits some of them. The sample holds approximately 66,000 clones, more than 85% seen once. The starting material was CD4+ or CD8+ T cells sorted from blood, obtained in a trial of the OX40 agonist ivuxolimab. This rearrangement joins TRBV18 to TRBJ2-2; D gene ambiguous. This TCR was sampled from an adult with an advanced solid tumor such as melanoma, head and neck, liver or kidney cancer. Here the CDR3 DNA reads TGTGCCAGCTCACAGGGCTTCGACACCGGGGAGCTGTTTTTT. This codes for CASSQGFDTGELFF.